Below, 9 T cell receptor beta chains from the same sample are listed, as sequenced in a study of long-term antiretroviral therapy in people with HIV. They ran version v3.0 of the immunoSEQ assay at survey level. Data came from immunoSEQ multiplex PCR; TCRdb stores just in-frame clones and leaves some out. This repertoire shows 40,000 to 45,000 clones, about 95% found once; its top ten account for approximately 2.5%. Sequences were derived from unsorted PBMCs, sampled 3.7 years after starting antiretroviral therapy. Receptors originate from a woman in her 50s with HIV.

The rearrangement links TRBV7-3 to TRBJ2-3; 10 nucleotides align to TRBD1. The CDR3 length is 14 residues. Trimming removed 4 bases from V and 5 bases from J; junction bases left unmatched: 3. The germline CDR1 and CDR2 sequences are SGHTA and FQGTGA. For the CDR3, the DNA is TGTGCCAGCAGCTCAGGACAGGGGGGAGATACGCAGTATTTT. Its translation: CASSSGQGGDTQYF.

The chain couples TRBV27 to TRBJ2-2; TRBD2 matches 13 bases. The CDR3 loop spans 15 amino acids. J lost 5 bases, V lost 8 bases, and 5 bases had no gene match. Germline V CDR1 and CDR2: MNHEY, SMNVEV (reference sequence). The CDR3 DNA reads as TGTGCCAGCCTTTGGACTAGCGGGGGTACCGGGGAGCTGTTTTTT. Amino acid sequence: CASLWTSGGTGELFF.

This chain joins TRBV11-2 and TRBJ2-7; D is uncertain. The CDR3 runs 13 residues. Germline CDR1 is SGHAT and CDR2 is FQNNGV. V gave up 2 bases and J gave up 10 bases, with 15 bases separating them. The CDR3 reads CASSLRFLGGQYF. The CDR3 nucleotides read TGTGCCAGCAGCTTAAGGTTCTTAGGTGGACAGTACTTC.

The rearrangement links TRBV11-3 to TRBJ2-3, with TRBD2 identical over 10 bases. This CDR3 contains 17 residues. Germline loops: CDR1 SGHNT, CDR2 YENEEA. Germline trimming cut 5 bases from V and 4 bases from J; bases unmatched to any gene: 12. The CDR3 region is CASSRGPTSGVSDTQYF. In DNA form, the CDR3 reads TGTGCCAGCAGCCGAGGACCCACTAGCGGGGTTTCAGATACGCAGTATTTT.

The rearrangement uses TRBV9 and TRBJ1-5; D uncertain. The V and J ends lost 3 bases and 2 bases respectively, with 9 bases between them. The CDR3 consists of 14 residues. Looked up from germline, CDR1 is SGDLS and CDR2 is YYNGEE. CDR3 protein: CASSDGAGNQPQHF. The CDR3 DNA is TGTGCCAGCAGCGATGGCGCAGGCAATCAGCCCCAGCATTTT. Complete variable domain (other parts from reference TRBV9 and TRBJ1-5): DSGVTQTPKHLITATGQRVTLRCSPRSGDLSVYWYQQSLDQGLQFLIQYYNGEERAKGNILERFSAQQFPDLHSELNLSSLELGDSALYFCASSDGAGNQPQHFGDGTRLSIL.

J is TRBJ2-3 and V is TRBV5-8, with 8 bases matching TRBD1. V shed 4 bases and J 0 bases; nucleotides not matched to a gene: 4. The CDR3 has 15 residues. Germline loops: CDR1 SGHTS, CDR2 YDEGEE. The CDR3 protein is CASSKGQASTDTQYF. The CDR3, as DNA: TGTGCCAGCAGCAAGGGACAGGCTAGCACAGATACGCAGTATTTT. Looking up the rest from reference TRBV5-8 and TRBJ2-3 gives the full variable domain: EAGVTQSPTHLIKTRGQQATLRCSPISGHTSVYWYQQALGLGLQFLLWYDEGEERNRGNFPPRFSGRQFPNYSSELNVNALELEDSALYLCASSKGQASTDTQYFGPGTRLTVL.

CDR3 DNA sequence: TGTGCCAGCAGCCTTGGACCCAAGAATACCTACAATGAGCAGTTCTTC. Its protein product is CASSLGPKNTYNEQFF. The V call is TRBV5-5, the J call TRBJ2-1; D is unresolved. Trimming removed 4 bases from V and 2 bases from J, with 16 bases in between. The germline gives CDR1 SGHKS, CDR2 YYEKEE (reference sequence). CDR3 length: 16 residues. Drawing the rest from reference TRBV5-5 and TRBJ2-1, the complete variable domain is DAGVTQSPTHLIKTRGQQVTLRCSPISGHKSVSWYQQVLGQGPQFIFQYYEKEERGRGNFPDRFSARQFPNYSSELNVNALLLGDSALYLCASSLGPKNTYNEQFFGPGTRLTVL.

The chain joins TRBV9 to TRBJ2-1, with TRBD1 matching over 10 bases. V shed 0 bases, J shed 10 bases, and the junction held 13 bases outside the gene matches. The CDR3 runs 17 residues. Germline V gives CDR1 SGDLS, CDR2 YYNGEE. CDR3 amino acids: CASSVGAGTGVGWEQFF. CDR3 bases: TGTGCCAGCAGCGTAGGTGCCGGGACAGGGGTCGGTTGGGAGCAGTTCTTC.

The chain is built from TRBV19 and TRBJ1-2, with D perhaps matching TRBD1 (6 bases). V was shortened by 3 bases and J by 7 bases, with 12 bases between the two germline ends. Germline loops: CDR1 LNHDA, CDR2 SQIVND (reference sequence). This CDR3 is 13 amino acids long. The CDR3 bases are TGTGCCAGTAGTATCGACAGGACGGGTGGCTACACCTTC. It translates to CASSIDRTGGYTF.